Listed below are T cell receptor beta chains from one sample, sequenced in a study of PD-1 blockade in classical Hodgkin lymphoma. Sequencing used immunoSEQ multiplex PCR; TCRdb keeps in-frame clones, though not all of them. In the table there are fewer than 30,000 clones, over 65% of which are singletons. The sample here was peripheral blood mononuclear cells (PBMCs), taken before the second cycle of nivolumab. These receptors originate from a human donor with classical Hodgkin lymphoma. Both conserved end residues are part of each CDR3. The D gene is left open where the match is weak. Clone size appears in some rows only: once, few, many, or a class for an expanded clone.

>.|.|TRBJ1-1|TRBV5-1
TGCGCCAGCAGCTGGGCGTCTTTCATGAACACTGAAGCTTTCTTT
CASSWASFMNTEAFF
>.|.|TRBJ1-1|TRBV18
TGTGCCAGCTCACCCGGATTAGGCACTGAAGCTTTCTTT
CASSPGLGTEAFF
>once|TRBD2|TRBJ2-1|TRBV12-5
TGTGCCTCCGGGGTAGCGGGACGGAGAGAGCAGTTCTTC
CASGVAGRREQFF
>.|.|TRBJ2-2|TRBV4-2
TGTGCCAGCAGCCAAGATATTCGAATCAGCGCGAACACCGGGGAGCTGTTTTTT
CASSQDIRISANTGELFF
>.|.|TRBJ1-2|TRBV19
TGTGCCAGTAGTGCCAACAGGGAGGGTGGCTACACCTTC
CASSANREGGYTF
>.|.|TRBJ2-7|TRBV11-2
TGTGCCAGCAGCTACGGTGGTGATTTGGCGCAGTACTTC
CASSYGGDLAQYF
>.|TRBD1|TRBJ1-6|TRBV9
TGTGCCAGCAGCGTGTCCCGGGACAGGGGTAGTTCACCCCTCCACTTT
CASSVSRDRGSSPLHF
>few|.|TRBJ1-4|TRBV5-4
TGTGCCTCTGCGGAAGTTCCAACTAATGAAAAACTGTTTTTT
CASAEVPTNEKLFF
>.|.|TRBJ1-2|TRBV5-8
TGTGCCAGCAGCTCAATCCTACAGGGCTTGTCTAACTATGGCTACACCTTC
CASSSILQGLSNYGYTF
>.|.|TRBJ1-2|TRBV5-1
TGCGCCAGCAGCCCCCGGACCGGTTATGGCTACACCTTC
CASSPRTGYGYTF
>.|.|TRBJ1-5|TRBV5-3
TGTGCCAGCAGTCGCCGGACAGCCAGGGAGCCCCAGCATTTT
CASSRRTAREPQHF
>.|TRBD2|TRBJ2-2|TRBV28
TGTGCCAGCAGTTCCCGGACTAGCGGGGGCTACGGGGAGCTGTTTTTT
CASSSRTSGGYGELFF
>.|.|TRBJ1-5|TRBV28
TGTGCCAGCAGCCCTATCCGGGACGATAGCAATCAGCCCCAGCATTTT
CASSPIRDDSNQPQHF
>.|.|TRBJ2-2|TRBV11-2
TGTGCCAGCAGCTTATGGGGCACGAACACCGGGGAGCTGTTTTTT
CASSLWGTNTGELFF
>.|.|TRBJ2-3|TRBV9
TGTGCCAGCAGCGTAGAGGTAGCGTCCCGATATACGCAGTATTTT
CASSVEVASRYTQYF
>.|.|TRBJ2-3|TRBV29-1
TGCAGCGTTAGCAGGGCAGATACGCAGTATTTT
CSVSRADTQYF
>.|TRBD1|TRBJ1-1|TRBV19
TGTGCCAGTAGTAATGGACAGGGGGCTATGGTCCCTGAAGCTTTCTTT
CASSNGQGAMVPEAFF
>few|TRBD1|TRBJ1-2|TRBV19
TGTGCCAGTAGTGGGATAGACAGGGGTTTTGGCTACACCTTC
CASSGIDRGFGYTF
>.|TRBD1|TRBJ1-4|TRBV7-9
TGTGCCAGCAGGACCAACCGGGACAGGGGTTTGACTAATGAAAAACTGTTTTTT
CASRTNRDRGLTNEKLFF
>.|.|TRBJ2-1|TRBV27
TGTGCCAGCAGTTTATTTGTTGGGAATGAGCAGTTCTTC
CASSLFVGNEQFF
>.|TRBD1|TRBJ2-4|TRBV7-2
TGTGCCAGCAGCTTCGAGGGGGCCCGTGGCATTCAGTACTTC
CASSFEGARGIQYF
>.|.|TRBJ1-1|TRBV4-3
TGCGCCAGCAGCCAAGTGTTGCCGGGGACTGAAGCTTTCTTT
CASSQVLPGTEAFF
>.|.|TRBJ1-2|TRBV19
TGTGCCAGTAGCAAACCGGGACTCGGCTATGGCTACACCTTC
CASSKPGLGYGYTF
>few|.|TRBJ2-7|TRBV20-1
TGCAGTGCGTATCGCAACGAGCAGTACTTC
CSAYRNEQYF
>.|TRBD1|TRBJ2-7|TRBV11-3
TGTGCCAGCAGCTGGGGACAGACGCAGGAGCAGTACTTC
CASSWGQTQEQYF
>.|.|TRBJ1-4|TRBV5-1
TGCGCCAGCAGCTTTGGGACGGACAATGAAAAACTGTTTTTT
CASSFGTDNEKLFF
>once|TRBD2|TRBJ2-5|TRBV7-9
TGTGCCAGCAGCCAGCCCCCGGGACTAGCGGGGGAGGAGGCTAGGACCCAGTACTTC
CASSQPPGLAGEEARTQYF
>.|.|TRBJ2-7|TRBV28
TGTGCCAGTTACCTCCGGGAAAACGAGCAGTACTTC
CASYLRENEQYF
>.|TRBD1|TRBJ1-2|TRBV6-1
TGTGCCAGCAGTAGATGGACAGGAGGGTGGAATGGCTACACCTTC
CASSRWTGGWNGYTF
>.|TRBD2|TRBJ2-1|TRBV7-6
TGTGCCAGCAGCTTATACCCTGGACTAGCGGGAGACTCCTACAATGAGCAGTTCTTC
CASSLYPGLAGDSYNEQFF
>.|.|TRBJ2-1|TRBV20-1
TGCAGTGCTAGACTATACAATGAGCAGTTCTTC
CSARLYNEQFF
>.|.|TRBJ1-5|TRBV27
TGTGCCAGCAGTTTATCGTCAGGTCGGCAGCCCCAGCATTTT
CASSLSSGRQPQHF
>few|.|TRBJ2-3|TRBV4-1
TGCGCCAGCAGCCAGCCCCCTCCCCGGCAGGTGTGGGATACGCAGTATTTT
CASSQPPPRQVWDTQYF
>.|.|TRBJ1-1|TRBV19
TGTGCCAGTAGTAGCAGGGTGAACACTGAAGCTTTCTTT
CASSSRVNTEAFF
>.|TRBD1|TRBJ2-3|TRBV6-5
TGTGCCAGCAGTTCAGACAGGGGTGCTGCTGGTGGGACGCAGTATTTT
CASSSDRGAAGGTQYF
>.|.|TRBJ1-2|TRBV11-3
TGTGCCAGCAGCTCGAGGAACTATGGCTACACCTTC
CASSSRNYGYTF
>.|.|TRBJ2-5|TRBV28
TGTGCCAGCAGTTTAGAAGAGACCCAGTACTTC
CASSLEETQYF
>.|TRBD2|TRBJ2-3|TRBV7-3
TGTGCCAGCAGCCAAATCAGCGGGAGGGCAGATACGCAGTATTTT
CASSQISGRADTQYF
>.|.|TRBJ1-2|TRBV10-2
TGCGCCAGCAGTGAAAGGGGGACCAATATCACCTTC
CASSERGTNITF
>.|.|TRBJ1-1|TRBV15
TGTGCCACCAGCAGGGAGGATTTAGGGGTTATGAACACTGAAGCTTTCTTT
CATSREDLGVMNTEAFF
>.|.|TRBJ2-7|TRBV7-2
TGTGCCAGCAGCTTTGGAGTAGGGGGTTCCTACGAGCAGTACTTC
CASSFGVGGSYEQYF